This T cell receptor (beta chain) was captured in a study of T cell clonality in common variable immunodeficiency. Repertoires were generated with immunoSEQ multiplex PCR, while TCRdb's copy carries only in-frame clones and drops some. The sample counts roughly 29,000 clones, none seen once; the ten largest own more than 10%. Findings and limits, study-wide: CVID subjects shared fewer TCRbeta clones than healthy controls did.

This clone has only a few counts. What it recognizes is unknown. The read comes to an end 3 residues before the CDR3 does, leaving the germline J gene to fill in the end. Trimming pared 5 bases from V and 3 bases from J, leaving 16 bases between. The CDR3 is made up of 15 amino acids. CDR1 and CDR2 (germline): SGHTA, FQGNSA. The sequence came from a person between 18 and 70 years old in good health. The chain has TRBV7-2 and TRBJ2-5, with D perhaps matching TRBD2 (7 bases). Sequencing input: peripheral blood mononuclear cells. CDR3 residues: CASSPGGGGKETQYF. The covered CDR3 bases are TGTGCCAGCAGCCCCGGGGGCGGGGGTAAAGAGACC.